The T cell receptor beta chain described here comes from a study of control samples from healthy donors and cancer patients. The CDR3 covers 12 residues. Germline V lookup: CDR1 MNHEY, CDR2 SMNVEV (reference sequence). V gave up 8 bases and J gave up 6 bases, with 14 bases separating them. The table came from immunoSEQ multiplex PCR; TCRdb's copy has only in-frame clones and leaves some out. The sample contains 150,000 to 200,000 clones, 70% to 90% of which appear only once. Specimen: blood. The chain employs TRBV27 and TRBJ2-7, with D tentatively TRBD1 or TRBD2 (7 bases each). The sequence derives from a man between 18 and 29 years old in good health. CDR3 DNA: TGTGCCAGCTCCCAGGGGGGGTTCGAGCAGTACTTC. It codes for CASSQGGFEQYF.